One and the same sample provided the 19 T cell receptor beta chains below, sequenced in a study of OX40 agonist ivuxolimab in advanced cancers. Repertoires were generated with immunoSEQ multiplex PCR, while TCRdb's copy carries only in-frame clones and drops some. The data show 60,000 to 85,000 clones, with 80% to 95% seen just once and roughly 8.6% held by the top ten. This specimen was CD4+ or CD8+ T cells sorted from blood, taken in a trial of the OX40 agonist ivuxolimab. Receptors originate from an adult with an advanced solid tumor such as melanoma, head and neck, liver or kidney cancer.

The V and J genes are TRBV10-3 and TRBJ1-1; TRBD1 might be the D (5 bases). Between the trimmed V and J ends, which lost 6 bases and 0 bases, there was a span of 17 bases. Germline CDR1 and CDR2: ENHRY and SYGVKD. The CDR3 spans 16 residues. CDR3 sequence (DNA): TGTGCCATCAGGGATCTGGGACCCACATTGAACACTGAAGCTTTCTTT. This gives the protein CAIRDLGPTLNTEAFF.

CDR3 nucleotides: TGTGCCAGCAGCCCGGCCGTTCGGGTAATTGAGACCCAGTACTTC. Encoded protein: CASSPAVRVIETQYF. V is TRBV7-9 and J is TRBJ2-5; no reliable D call. CDR1 is SEHNR and CDR2 is FQNEAQ in the germline V gene (reference sequence). The CDR3 sequence is 15 residues long. Between the trimmed V and J ends, which lost 5 bases and 5 bases, there was a span of 18 bases.

This sequence joins TRBV9 and TRBJ2-3; 9 positions match TRBD2. This CDR3 comprises 14 residues. Germline V lookup: CDR1 SGDLS, CDR2 YYNGEE. V lost 0 bases, J lost 4 bases, and 0 bases stayed unmatched. CDR3 residues: CASSVGGGADTQYF. The DNA of the CDR3 is TGTGCCAGCAGCGTAGGCGGGGGGGCAGATACGCAGTATTTT.

The chain combines TRBV5-6 with TRBJ1-6; TRBD1 agrees at 8 bases. This CDR3 is built from 15 residues. The V gene's germline CDR1 is SGHDT and CDR2 YYEEEE. Germline trimming cut 4 bases from V and 8 bases from J; bases unmatched to any gene: 8. In DNA form, the CDR3 reads TGTGCCAGCAGCCCCGGGACAGGAGGGGATTCACCCCTCCACTTT. Protein product: CASSPGTGGDSPLHF.

This clone was recorded only once. The chain employs TRBV4-1 and TRBJ1-2; D may be TRBD1 (5 bases). The V gene's germline CDR1 is MGHRA and CDR2 YSYEKL. The CDR3 sequence is 16 residues long. V lost 1 base and J 6 bases, leaving 18 bases between the germline ends. The CDR3 spells CASSQVWGRKDDGYTF. The CDR3 DNA sequence: TGCGCCAGCAGCCAAGTATGGGGACGGAAGGACGATGGCTACACCTTC.

For the CDR3, the DNA is TGTGCCACCAGCAGTCGCGACGGAGCCTATGGAAAACTGTTTTTT. It translates to CATSSRDGAYGKLFF. The chain employs TRBV15 and TRBJ1-4, with unresolved D. Germline V gene data show CDR1 as LNHNV and CDR2 as YYDKDF (reference sequence). Trimming took 3 bases from V and 10 from J, leaving 18 bases between them. The CDR3 runs to 15 residues.

The sample holds one count of this clone. The V call is TRBV4-3, the J call TRBJ1-1; D not resolved. The CDR3 totals 15 residues. The V and J ends lost 0 bases and 1 base respectively, with 9 bases between them. Germline CDR1 LGHNA, CDR2 YSLEER. As DNA, the CDR3 is TGCGCCAGCAGCCAAGATGGAAGAGGGAACACTGAAGCTTTCTTT. Its translation is CASSQDGRGNTEAFF.

This clone was detected once. The CDR3 region is CAISDPDRAAEYGYTF. CDR3 nucleotides: TGTGCCATCAGTGACCCTGACAGGGCTGCTGAGTATGGCTACACCTTC. V gene TRBV10-3 combines with J gene TRBJ1-2; 7 bases align to TRBD1. CDR3 length: 16 residues. CDR1 is ENHRY and CDR2 is SYGVKD in the germline V gene. Trimming cost V 3 bases and J 5 bases; bases outside gene matches: 12.

The V gene is TRBV7-2, the J gene TRBJ1-6; 7 nucleotides align to TRBD1. J gave up 6 bases and V 3 bases, and 11 bases lay outside the gene matches. This CDR3 contains 17 residues. Germline CDR1 is SGHTA and CDR2 is FQGNSA. The CDR3 coding sequence is TGTGCCAGCAGCTTGGGACAGTCCTTTCCTGCTAATTCACCCCTCCACTTT. As protein: CASSLGQSFPANSPLHF.

With respect to this clone: At one end, the junction sequence differs from germline, possibly due to a read error. This chain joins TRBV2 and TRBJ1-1; D is undetermined. CDR3 length equals 11 residues. The germline gives CDR1 SNHLY, CDR2 FYNNEI. CDR3 bases: TGTGCCAGCAGGGAAGTGACTGAAGCTTTCTTT. Amino acids: CASREVTEAFF. The whole variable domain, remainder taken from reference TRBV2 and TRBJ1-1, is EPEVTQTPSHQVTQMGQEVILRCVPISNHLYFYWYRQILGQKVEFLVSFYNNEISEKSEIFDDQFSVERPDGSNFTLKIRSTKLEDSAMYFCASREVTEAFFGQGTRLTVV.

This chain joins TRBV5-6 and TRBJ1-2; TRBD1 matches at 7 bases. After removal of 3 bases from V and 2 bases from J, the junction contained 1 base not matched to a gene. Germline V gene sequence: CDR1 SGHDT, CDR2 YYEEEE. This CDR3 spans 13 amino acids. The DNA of the CDR3 is TGTGCCAGCAGCTGGGACAGAAACTATGGCTACACCTTC. Encoded protein: CASSWDRNYGYTF. The full variable domain, with the rest looked up from reference TRBV5-6 and TRBJ1-2, is DAGVTQSPTHLIKTRGQQVTLRCSPKSGHDTVSWYQQALGQGPQFIFQYYEEEERQRGNFPDRFSGHQFPNYSSELNVNALLLGDSALYLCASSWDRNYGYTFGSGTRLTVV.

The chain couples TRBV9 to TRBJ2-1, with D hard to call. CDR1 SGDLS and CDR2 YYNGEE come from the germline V gene. The V and J ends lost 0 bases and 0 bases respectively, with 4 bases between them. This CDR3 region has 14 residues. Written as DNA, the CDR3 is TGTGCCAGCAGCGTAGCCAGCTCCTACAATGAGCAGTTCTTC. Its protein product is CASSVASSYNEQFF.

The chain couples TRBV5-4 to TRBJ2-2, with D possibly matching TRBD1 (5 bases). This CDR3 has 12 amino acids. Germline lookup yields CDR1 SGHNT and CDR2 YYREEE (reference sequence). The CDR3 spells CAIIRDTGELFF. As DNA, the CDR3 is TGTGCAATTATCAGGGACACCGGGGAGCTGTTTTTT. The full variable domain, completed using reference TRBV5-4 and TRBJ2-2, is ETGVTQSPTHLIKTRGQQVTLRCSSQSGHNTVSWYQQALGQGPQFIFQYYREEENGRGNFPPRFSGLQFPNYSSELNVNALELDDSALYLCAIIRDTGELFFGEGSRLTVL.

This clone was detected only a few times. The chain recombines TRBV28 with TRBJ2-7; a weak D match, TRBD1 (5 bases). The CDR3 totals 13 residues. CDR1 MDHEN and CDR2 SYDVKM come from the germline V gene. V lost 7 bases and J 2 bases, leaving 12 bases between the germline ends. The CDR3 sequence is CASNQGSAYEQYF. The CDR3 DNA is TGTGCCAGCAATCAGGGTTCAGCCTACGAGCAGTACTTC.

This rearrangement joins TRBV6-5 to TRBJ1-6; D gene ambiguous. This CDR3 contains 13 residues. V was clipped by 0 bases and J by 5 bases, with 2 bases between them. Germline V gene sequence: CDR1 MNHEY, CDR2 SVGAGI. As DNA, the CDR3 is TGTGCCAGCAGTTACTCGGATAATTCACCCCTCCACTTT. It codes for CASSYSDNSPLHF.

Here the CDR3 reads CASSGQGNTEAFF. In DNA form, the CDR3 reads TGTGCCAGCAGTGGACAGGGGAACACTGAAGCTTTCTTT. The rearrangement uses TRBV6-6 and TRBJ1-1; 8 positions match TRBD1. The V segment lost 5 bases and the J segment 1 base; nucleotides outside the gene matches: 0. The CDR3 spans 13 residues. Germline V gene lookup returns CDR1 MNHNY and CDR2 SVGAGI (reference sequence).

The chain uses TRBV6-5 and TRBJ2-5; D is undetermined. This CDR3 region has 11 residues. Germline V gene sequence: CDR1 MNHEY, CDR2 SVGAGI. V dropped 4 bases and J dropped 2 bases, with 2 bases sitting between them. Written as DNA, the CDR3 is TGTGCCAGCAGTTGGCAAGAGACCCAGTACTTC. It yields the protein CASSWQETQYF.

This clone was recorded once. The V gene is TRBV5-6, the J gene TRBJ1-4; D gene ambiguous. This CDR3 has 15 amino acids. Looked up from germline, CDR1 is SGHDT and CDR2 is YYEEEE. With 0 bases removed from V and 0 bases from J, the gap between germline ends came to 6 bases. The CDR3 DNA is TGTGCCAGCAGCTTGGCAGTGACAACTAATGAAAAACTGTTTTTT. Amino acids: CASSLAVTTNEKLFF.

The chain combines TRBV27 with TRBJ2-7; TRBD1 is a possible D gene (5 bases). The CDR3 totals 13 residues. Germline CDR1 reads MNHEY; CDR2 reads SMNVEV (reference sequence). V dropped 3 bases and J dropped 0 bases, with 6 bases sitting between them. CDR3 in amino acids: CASSFQGSYEQYF. DNA for the CDR3: TGTGCCAGCAGTTTCCAGGGCTCCTACGAGCAGTACTTC.